This T cell receptor beta chain was recovered during a study of response to subunit inactivated influenza vaccine. MiXCR was run by TCRdb on the RT-PCR reads, yielding one entry per CDR3 protein. The sample contains 450,000 to 600,000 distinct CDR3 sequences, 7.6% of which appear only once. The germline V gene has CDR1 DFQATT and CDR2 SNEGSKA (reference sequence). V was clipped by 2 bases and J by 0 bases, with 11 bases between them. The CDR3 is 15 amino acids. This clonotype was seen many times. Its antigen remains unidentified. Regarding the study as a whole: With each seasonal influenza vaccination, the authors suggested, few new T cells are recruited.

Material: PBMCs from blood, obtained roughly 24 months after vaccination. The receptor was derived from a man in his fifties or sixties who received an inactivated influenza vaccine. The chain uses TRBV20-1 and TRBJ2-1, with D unresolved. The CDR3 nucleotides read TGCAGTGCTAGATTGAGAGGAATCTCCTACAATGAGCAGTTCTTC. It specifies CSARLRGISYNEQFF.